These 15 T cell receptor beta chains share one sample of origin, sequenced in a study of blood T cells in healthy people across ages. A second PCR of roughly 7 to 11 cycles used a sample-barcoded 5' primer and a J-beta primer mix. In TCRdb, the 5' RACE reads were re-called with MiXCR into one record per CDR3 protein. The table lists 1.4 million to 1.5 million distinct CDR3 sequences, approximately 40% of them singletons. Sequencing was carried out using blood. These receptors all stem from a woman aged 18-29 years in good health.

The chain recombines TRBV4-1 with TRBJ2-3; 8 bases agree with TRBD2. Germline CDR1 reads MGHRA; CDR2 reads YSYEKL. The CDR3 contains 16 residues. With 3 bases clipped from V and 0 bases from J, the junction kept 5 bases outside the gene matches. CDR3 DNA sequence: TGCGCCAGCAGCCAGGAGCGGGAGCCCAGCACAGATACGCAGTATTTT. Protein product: CASSQEREPSTDTQYF.

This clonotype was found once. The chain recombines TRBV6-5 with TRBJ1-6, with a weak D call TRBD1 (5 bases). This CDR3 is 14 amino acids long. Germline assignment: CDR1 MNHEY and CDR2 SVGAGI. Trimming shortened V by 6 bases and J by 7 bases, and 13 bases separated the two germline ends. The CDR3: CASRPGLTNSPLHF. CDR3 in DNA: TGTGCCAGCAGACCGGGACTGACGAATTCACCCCTCCACTTT.

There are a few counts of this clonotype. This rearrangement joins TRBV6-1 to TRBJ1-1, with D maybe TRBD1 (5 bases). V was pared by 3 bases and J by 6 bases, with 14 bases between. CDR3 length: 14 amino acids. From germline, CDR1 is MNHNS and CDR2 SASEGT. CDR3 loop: CASSELGRGAEAFF. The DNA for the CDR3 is TGTGCCAGCAGTGAGCTGGGGCGAGGGGCTGAAGCTTTCTTT.

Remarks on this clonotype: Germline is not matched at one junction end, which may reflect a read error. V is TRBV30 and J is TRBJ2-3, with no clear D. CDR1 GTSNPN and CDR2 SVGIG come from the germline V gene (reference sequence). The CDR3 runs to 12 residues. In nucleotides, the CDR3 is TGTGCCTGGAGTGTAGCGTCAGATTCGCAGTATTTT. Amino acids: CAWSVASDSQYF.

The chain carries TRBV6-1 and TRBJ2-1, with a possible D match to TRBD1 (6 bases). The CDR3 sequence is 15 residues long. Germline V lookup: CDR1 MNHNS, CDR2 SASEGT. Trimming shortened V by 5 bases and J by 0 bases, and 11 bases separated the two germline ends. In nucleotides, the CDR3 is TGTGCCAGCAGTCCCCGACAGGACTCCTACAATGAGCAGTTCTTC. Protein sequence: CASSPRQDSYNEQFF.

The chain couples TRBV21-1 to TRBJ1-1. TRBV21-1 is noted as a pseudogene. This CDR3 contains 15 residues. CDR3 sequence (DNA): TGTGCCAGCAGCAATGCAGCGCAAGTGCCGTATGAAGCTTTCTTT. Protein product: CASSNAAQVPYEAFF.

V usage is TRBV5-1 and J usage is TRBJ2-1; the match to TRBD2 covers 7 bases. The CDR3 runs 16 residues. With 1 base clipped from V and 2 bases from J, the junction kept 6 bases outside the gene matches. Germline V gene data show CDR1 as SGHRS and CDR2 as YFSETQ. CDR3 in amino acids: CASSLIASGTYNEQFF. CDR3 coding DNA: TGCGCCAGCAGCTTGATCGCTAGCGGAACCTACAATGAGCAGTTCTTC.

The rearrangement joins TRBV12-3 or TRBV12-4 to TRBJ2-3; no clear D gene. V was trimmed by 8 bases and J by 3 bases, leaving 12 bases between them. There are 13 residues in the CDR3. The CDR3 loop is CASLEAATDTQYF. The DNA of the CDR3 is TGTGCCAGCCTTGAAGCAGCTACAGATACGCAGTATTTT.

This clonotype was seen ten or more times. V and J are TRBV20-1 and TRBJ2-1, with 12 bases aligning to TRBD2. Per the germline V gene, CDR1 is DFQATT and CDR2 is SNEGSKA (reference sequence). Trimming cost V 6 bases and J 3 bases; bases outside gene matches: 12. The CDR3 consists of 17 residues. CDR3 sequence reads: CSARSGASGRGYNEQFF. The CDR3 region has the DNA TGCAGTGCCCGGAGTGGGGCTAGCGGGAGGGGCTACAATGAGCAGTTCTTC.

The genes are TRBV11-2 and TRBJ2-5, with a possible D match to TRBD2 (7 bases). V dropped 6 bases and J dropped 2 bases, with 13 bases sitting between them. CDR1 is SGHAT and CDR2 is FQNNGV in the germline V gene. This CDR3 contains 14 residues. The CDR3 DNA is TGTGCCAGCAGTTGGGGGGGGCCTCAAGAGACCCAGTACTTC. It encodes CASSWGGPQETQYF.

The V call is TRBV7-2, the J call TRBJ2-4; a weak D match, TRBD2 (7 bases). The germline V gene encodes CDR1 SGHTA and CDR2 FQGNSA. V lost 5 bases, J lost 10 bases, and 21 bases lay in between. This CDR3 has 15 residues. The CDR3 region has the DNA TGTGCCAGCAGCCCCCCTGGGGGCGGGAGAGGTATTCAGTACTTC. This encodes CASSPPGGGRGIQYF.

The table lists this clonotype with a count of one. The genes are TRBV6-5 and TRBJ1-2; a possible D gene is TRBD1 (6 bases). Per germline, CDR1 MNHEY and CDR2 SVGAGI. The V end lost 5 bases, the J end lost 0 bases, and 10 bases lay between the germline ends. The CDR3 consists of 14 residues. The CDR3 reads CASSAGGPNYGYTF. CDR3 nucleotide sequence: TGTGCCAGCAGTGCTGGGGGGCCTAACTATGGCTACACCTTC.

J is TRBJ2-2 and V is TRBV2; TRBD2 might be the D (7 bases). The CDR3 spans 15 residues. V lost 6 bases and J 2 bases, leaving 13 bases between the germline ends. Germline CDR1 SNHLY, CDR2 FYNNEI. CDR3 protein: CASRAGHTNTGELFF. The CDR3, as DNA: TGTGCCAGCAGAGCGGGACACACTAACACCGGGGAGCTGTTTTTT.

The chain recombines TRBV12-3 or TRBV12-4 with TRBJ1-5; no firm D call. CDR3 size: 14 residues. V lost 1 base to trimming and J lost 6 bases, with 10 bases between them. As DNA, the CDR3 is TGTGCCAGCAGTTTAGGGTCGGGTGGTCAGCCCCAGCATTTT. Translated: CASSLGSGGQPQHF.

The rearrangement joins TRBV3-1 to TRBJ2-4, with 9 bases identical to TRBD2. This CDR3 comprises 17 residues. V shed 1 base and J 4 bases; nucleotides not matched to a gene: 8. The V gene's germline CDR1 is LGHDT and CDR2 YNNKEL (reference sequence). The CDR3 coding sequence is TGTGCCAGCAGCCAAGGAAAAGCGGGAGGAGCTAAAAACATTCAGTACTTC. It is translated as CASSQGKAGGAKNIQYF.